These T cell receptor beta chains were read from a single sample in a study of blood T cells in healthy people across ages. TCRdb ran MiXCR on the 5' RACE reads and lists one entry per CDR3 protein. The sample consists of more than 1.4 million distinct CDR3 sequences, around two fifths of them appearing once. The sample was blood. The receptors shown here come from a young woman in good health. The CDR3 runs from the conserved cysteine through the conserved F or W. The D gene is left open where the match is weak. Expanded clones get a size class; other rows say once, few or many, or leave the size out.

clone_size: .
j_call: TRBJ2-1
v_call: TRBV11-1
d_call: .
cdr3_aa: CASSAPSSREQFF
cdr3_nt: TGTGCCAGCAGCGCCCCCAGTAGTCGAGAGCAGTTCTTC

clone_size: few
j_call: TRBJ2-7
v_call: TRBV12-3/TRBV12-4
d_call: .
cdr3_aa: CASRTESYEQYF
cdr3_nt: TGTGCCAGCAGGACAGAGTCCTACGAGCAGTACTTC

clone_size: few
j_call: TRBJ2-1
v_call: TRBV29-1
d_call: .
cdr3_aa: CSSTPAELSNEQFF
cdr3_nt: TGCAGCTCGACTCCCGCGGAGCTTTCCAATGAGCAGTTCTTC

clone_size: .
j_call: TRBJ1-2
v_call: TRBV20-1
d_call: .
cdr3_aa: CSARLRDGYTF
cdr3_nt: TGCAGTGCTAGGCTCCGTGATGGCTACACCTTC

clone_size: .
j_call: TRBJ1-2
v_call: TRBV5-1
d_call: .
cdr3_aa: CASSFTGSDYGYTF
cdr3_nt: TGCGCCAGCAGCTTTACAGGGAGCGACTATGGCTACACCTTC

clone_size: .
j_call: TRBJ1-1
v_call: TRBV10-3
d_call: TRBD1
cdr3_aa: CAISEPDRGQVAFF
cdr3_nt: TGTGCCATCAGTGAGCCGGACAGGGGGCAGGTAGCTTTCTTT

clone_size: .
j_call: TRBJ2-1
v_call: TRBV11-2
d_call: .
cdr3_aa: CASSLAGIHEQFF
cdr3_nt: TGTGCCAGCAGCTTAGCAGGGATCCATGAGCAGTTCTTC

clone_size: .
j_call: TRBJ1-2
v_call: TRBV6-1
d_call: .
cdr3_aa: CASSDIQEFYGYTF
cdr3_nt: TGTGCCAGCAGTGACATACAGGAGTTCTATGGCTACACCTTC

clone_size: .
j_call: TRBJ2-5
v_call: TRBV14
d_call: TRBD1
cdr3_aa: CASSLGQQIDNEQYF
cdr3_nt: TGTGCCAGCAGCCTGGGACAGCAGATCGACAATGAGCAGTACTTC

clone_size: .
j_call: TRBJ2-3
v_call: TRBV6-5
d_call: TRBD2
cdr3_aa: CASRSGTYTDTQYF
cdr3_nt: TGTGCCAGCAGGAGCGGGACCTACACAGATACGCAGTATTTT

clone_size: few
j_call: TRBJ1-2
v_call: TRBV5-1
d_call: TRBD1
cdr3_aa: CAGQMGQIYGYTF
cdr3_nt: TGCGCCGGTCAAATGGGACAGATCTATGGCTACACCTTC

clone_size: .
j_call: TRBJ2-1
v_call: TRBV7-2
d_call: .
cdr3_aa: CASSLDRMSGNNEQFF
cdr3_nt: TGTGCCAGCAGCTTAGATAGGATGTCGGGGAACAATGAGCAGTTCTTC

clone_size: .
j_call: TRBJ2-5
v_call: TRBV9
d_call: TRBD2
cdr3_aa: CASSPRLAGPQETQYF
cdr3_nt: TGCGCCAGCAGCCCCCGACTAGCGGGGCCTCAAGAGACCCAGTACTTC

clone_size: .
j_call: TRBJ1-1
v_call: TRBV7-9
d_call: .
cdr3_aa: CATGGQLNTEAFF
cdr3_nt: TGTGCCACTGGAGGACAGCTGAACACTGAAGCTTTCTTT

clone_size: .
j_call: TRBJ1-5
v_call: TRBV28
d_call: .
cdr3_aa: CASSFADRSNQPQHF
cdr3_nt: TGTGCCAGCAGTTTTGCGGACCGTAGCAATCAGCCCCAGCATTTT

clone_size: .
j_call: TRBJ2-1
v_call: TRBV29-1
d_call: .
cdr3_aa: CSAPPSDSYNGQFF
cdr3_nt: TGCAGCGCTCCACCTAGCGACTCCTACAATGGGCAGTTCTTC

clone_size: few
j_call: TRBJ1-2
v_call: TRBV24-1
d_call: .
cdr3_aa: CATSDRWELKNYGYTF
cdr3_nt: TGTGCCACCAGTGATAGGTGGGAACTCAAGAACTATGGCTACACCTTC

clone_size: few
j_call: TRBJ2-3
v_call: TRBV20-1
d_call: TRBD2
cdr3_aa: CSACGLAGSNVQDTQYF
cdr3_nt: TGCAGTGCCTGCGGGCTAGCGGGGAGTAACGTACAAGATACGCAGTATTTT

clone_size: .
j_call: TRBJ1-1
v_call: TRBV6-6
d_call: TRBD1
cdr3_aa: CASSSIFKGQGNTEAFF
cdr3_nt: TGTGCCAGCAGTTCCATATTCAAGGGACAGGGGAACACTGAAGCTTTCTTT

clone_size: .
j_call: TRBJ1-2
v_call: TRBV7-7
d_call: TRBD1
cdr3_aa: CASSSRERQGMYGYTF
cdr3_nt: TGTGCCAGCAGCTCCCGTGAAAGACAGGGGATGTACGGCTACACCTTC

clone_size: few
j_call: TRBJ2-1
v_call: TRBV11-2
d_call: TRBD2
cdr3_aa: CASSFQSLAGGPNEQFF
cdr3_nt: TGTGCCAGCAGCTTCCAGAGCCTAGCGGGAGGACCCAATGAGCAGTTCTTC

clone_size: .
j_call: TRBJ2-5
v_call: TRBV4-1
d_call: .
cdr3_aa: CASSPFLGPFGYNEQYF
cdr3_nt: TGCGCCAGCAGCCCCTTCCTCGGACCCTTCGGTTACAATGAGCAGTACTTC

clone_size: many
j_call: TRBJ1-5
v_call: TRBV12-3/TRBV12-4
d_call: .
cdr3_aa: CASSLTANQPQHF
cdr3_nt: TGTGCCAGCAGTTTAACCGCCAATCAGCCCCAGCATTTT

clone_size: .
j_call: TRBJ1-2
v_call: TRBV9
d_call: .
cdr3_aa: CASSPQMGGDEGLYGYTF
cdr3_nt: TGTGCCAGCAGCCCACAAATGGGGGGGGACGAGGGACTCTATGGCTACACCTTC

clone_size: .
j_call: TRBJ1-1
v_call: TRBV30
d_call: .
cdr3_aa: CAWSVDVNTEAFF
cdr3_nt: TGTGCCTGGAGTGTAGACGTCAACACTGAAGCTTTCTTT

clone_size: few
j_call: TRBJ2-6
v_call: TRBV4-1
d_call: .
cdr3_aa: CASSQEAGANVLTF
cdr3_nt: TGCGCCAGCAGCCAAGAGGCTGGGGCCAACGTCCTGACTTTC

clone_size: .
j_call: TRBJ2-5
v_call: TRBV3-1
d_call: TRBD1
cdr3_aa: CASSHDPRTGAEETQYF
cdr3_nt: TGTGCCAGCAGCCATGATCCTAGGACAGGGGCGGAAGAGACCCAGTACTTC

clone_size: .
j_call: TRBJ2-1
v_call: TRBV12-3/TRBV12-4
d_call: .
cdr3_aa: CASSYGGLGEQFF
cdr3_nt: TGTGCCAGCAGTTACGGGGGCCTGGGGGAGCAGTTCTTC

clone_size: .
j_call: TRBJ2-2
v_call: TRBV7-2
d_call: TRBD1
cdr3_aa: CASSSQSTGGGELFF
cdr3_nt: TGTGCCAGCAGCTCCCAGAGTACAGGGGGCGGGGAGCTGTTTTTT

clone_size: .
j_call: TRBJ1-2
v_call: TRBV4-1
d_call: .
cdr3_aa: CASSQDPQGPYGYTF
cdr3_nt: TGCGCCAGCAGCCAAGATCCCCAGGGTCCCTATGGCTACACCTTC

clone_size: .
j_call: TRBJ2-3
v_call: TRBV15
d_call: .
cdr3_aa: CATSRERLGGSDTQYF
cdr3_nt: TGTGCCACCAGCAGAGAGCGTCTGGGAGGTTCAGATACGCAGTATTTT

clone_size: few
j_call: TRBJ2-1
v_call: TRBV20-1
d_call: .
cdr3_aa: CSARAEYWGDEQFF
cdr3_nt: TGCAGTGCTAGGGCGGAGTATTGGGGTGATGAGCAGTTCTTC

clone_size: many
j_call: TRBJ2-1
v_call: TRBV29-1
d_call: .
cdr3_aa: CSVKGVAEAYNEQFF
cdr3_nt: TGCAGCGTGAAAGGGGTAGCGGAAGCCTACAATGAGCAGTTCTTC

clone_size: .
j_call: TRBJ2-2
v_call: TRBV4-2
d_call: .
cdr3_aa: CASSQGWELFF
cdr3_nt: TGTGCCAGCAGCCAGGGGTGGGAGCTGTTTTTT

clone_size: once
j_call: TRBJ2-7
v_call: TRBV9
d_call: .
cdr3_aa: CASSATPTGAYNEQYF
cdr3_nt: TGTGCCAGCAGCGCAACTCCGACGGGGGCCTACAATGAGCAGTACTTC

clone_size: .
j_call: TRBJ1-5
v_call: TRBV12-3/TRBV12-4
d_call: TRBD1
cdr3_aa: CASSWGTGGGNQPQHF
cdr3_nt: TGTGCCAGCAGTTGGGGGACAGGGGGCGGGAATCAGCCCCAGCATTTT

clone_size: few
j_call: TRBJ1-1
v_call: TRBV15
d_call: .
cdr3_aa: CATSRDPGTEAFF
cdr3_nt: TGTGCCACCAGCAGAGACCCGGGAACTGAAGCTTTCTTT

clone_size: few
j_call: TRBJ1-1
v_call: TRBV27
d_call: .
cdr3_aa: CASSRGGRGDKSEAFF
cdr3_nt: TGTGCCAGCAGCCGCGGTGGGCGAGGAGACAAAAGCGAAGCTTTCTTT

clone_size: .
j_call: TRBJ2-3
v_call: TRBV7-2
d_call: .
cdr3_aa: CASSLQPPGADTQYF
cdr3_nt: TGTGCCAGCAGCTTACAGCCCCCAGGGGCAGATACGCAGTATTTT

clone_size: .
j_call: TRBJ1-2
v_call: TRBV6-5
d_call: .
cdr3_aa: CASSRGGSLSYGYTF
cdr3_nt: TGTGCCAGCAGTCGGGGGGGCAGCCTAAGCTATGGCTACACCTTC

clone_size: .
j_call: TRBJ2-4
v_call: TRBV20-1
d_call: TRBD2
cdr3_aa: CSATTGTSGSSAQYF
cdr3_nt: TGCAGTGCCACCACCGGGACTAGCGGGAGTTCGGCGCAGTACTTC

clone_size: .
j_call: TRBJ2-3
v_call: TRBV24-1
d_call: .
cdr3_aa: CATSAEADTQYF
cdr3_nt: TGTGCCACCAGTGCCGAGGCAGATACGCAGTATTTT

clone_size: .
j_call: TRBJ1-5
v_call: TRBV7-2
d_call: TRBD1
cdr3_aa: CASSLATGGRDPLLIPRQIQPQHF
cdr3_nt: TGTGCCAGCAGCTTAGCGACAGGGGGCCGGGATCCATTACTAATCCCCCGGCAGATACAGCCCCAGCATTTT

clone_size: few
j_call: TRBJ1-1
v_call: TRBV20-1
d_call: .
cdr3_aa: CSARDPRTPTGTEAFF
cdr3_nt: TGCAGTGCTAGAGATCCCAGGACCCCGACGGGCACTGAAGCTTTCTTT

clone_size: .
j_call: TRBJ2-1
v_call: TRBV4-3
d_call: .
cdr3_aa: CASSQGRPYNEQFF
cdr3_nt: TGCGCCAGCAGCCAAGGTCGGCCCTACAATGAGCAGTTCTTC